This entry describes one T cell receptor beta chain. The assay was immunoSEQ multiplex PCR, and TCRdb's table has in-frame clones only and misses some. This table has about 140,000 clones, 94% appearing once. This sample was taken from a study of control samples from healthy donors and cancer patients. The clonotype originates from a man between 40 and 49 years old in good health. Source material: blood.

The CDR3 DNA is TGTGCCAGCAGTTTATACCCGGGACAGGGGGCTAACTATGGCTACACCTTC. This sequence encodes CASSLYPGQGANYGYTF. The V and J genes are TRBV28 and TRBJ1-2; the match to TRBD1 covers 11 bases. Germline-derived CDR1 and CDR2 are MDHEN and SYDVKM. The length of the CDR3 is 17 residues. Losses at the gene ends were 1 base for V and 0 bases for J; bases not matched to a gene: 4.